This is a list of T cell receptor beta chains from one sample in a study of blood T cell repertoires in COVID-19. TCRdb's copy holds only in-frame clones and misses some; the assay was immunoSEQ multiplex PCR. The sample lists over 300,000 clones, around 86% seen once, with about 9.4% in the top ten. The sample was PBMCs or T cells enriched from blood (not recorded which). Every receptor here comes from a woman between 18 and 30 years old who had recovered from COVID-19. Both conserved end residues are part of each CDR3. Fields, in order: V gene, D gene, J gene, clone size, CDR3 protein, CDR3 DNA. The D gene is left open where the match is weak. The size entry is marked missing in some rows and otherwise reads once, few, many or a size class.

>TRBV7-2|-|TRBJ2-2|-
CASSRPGSTGELFF
TGTGCCAGCAGCCGCCCCGGTAGCACCGGGGAGCTGTTTTTT
>TRBV6-5|TRBD1|TRBJ2-5|-
CASRPGTGPQYF
TGTGCCAGCAGGCCAGGGACAGGGCCCCAGTACTTC
>TRBV28|-|TRBJ2-1|once
CASSLKGFNEQFF
TGTGCCAGCAGTTTAAAGGGGTTCAATGAGCAGTTCTTC
>TRBV29-1|-|TRBJ2-1|-
CSVEGQGGFYNEQFF
TGCAGCGTTGAAGGGCAGGGGGGATTCTACAATGAGCAGTTCTTC
>TRBV10-1|-|TRBJ1-1|-
CASSESGRPLNTEAFF
TGCGCCAGCAGTGAGTCAGGCAGGCCCCTGAACACTGAAGCTTTCTTT
>TRBV6-5|-|TRBJ1-2|-
CATFSGQGKGYTF
TGTGCCACCTTCTCGGGGCAGGGGAAAGGCTACACCTTC
>TRBV3-1/TRBV3-2|-|TRBJ1-5|-
CASSRTDSNQPQHF
TGTGCCAGCAGCCGGACAGATAGCAATCAGCCCCAGCATTTT
>TRBV2|TRBD1|TRBJ1-3|once
CASTSLTGNWVFTGNTIYF
TGTGCCAGCACCTCACTGACAGGGAATTGGGTCTTTACTGGAAACACCATATATTTT
>TRBV7-3|-|TRBJ1-1|-
CASSPTDLNTEAFF
TGTGCCAGCAGCCCGACAGATTTGAACACTGAAGCTTTCTTT
>TRBV11-1|TRBD2|TRBJ2-3|-
CASSSASGYTDTQYF
TGTGCCAGCAGCTCGGCTAGCGGCTACACAGATACGCAGTATTTT
>TRBV27|-|TRBJ1-5|-
CASSFTGYSNQPQHF
TGTGCCAGCAGTTTTACAGGGTATAGCAATCAGCCCCAGCATTTT
>TRBV5-1|-|TRBJ1-3|-
CASSLEGFSGNTIYF
TGCGCCAGCAGCTTGGAGGGGTTCTCTGGAAACACCATATATTTT
>TRBV7-9|TRBD1|TRBJ1-1|-
CASSPHRTGHTEAFF
TGTGCCAGCAGCCCTCATAGGACAGGGCACACTGAAGCTTTCTTT
>TRBV6-5|-|TRBJ1-2|-
CASSYGSDIILYGYTF
TGTGCCAGCAGTTACGGGTCAGACATCATCCTCTATGGCTACACCTTC
>TRBV12-5|-|TRBJ1-1|-
CASATGGAEAFF
TGTGCTAGTGCCACGGGGGGGGCCGAAGCTTTCTTT
>TRBV10-3|TRBD1|TRBJ1-4|-
CAISESAGGSAWEKLFF
TGTGCCATCAGTGAGTCGGCAGGGGGGAGCGCCTGGGAAAAACTGTTTTTT
>TRBV11-2|TRBD1|TRBJ1-2|many
CASSLRTGDVVGYGYTF
TGTGCCAGCAGCCTCCGGACAGGGGACGTGGTCGGCTATGGCTACACCTTC
>TRBV15|-|TRBJ1-5|once
CATSPGRGQPQHF
TGTGCCACCAGCCCCGGCCGGGGTCAGCCCCAGCATTTT
>TRBV28|-|TRBJ2-4|-
CASSAGVRRINIQYF
TGTGCCAGTTCAGCAGGGGTAAGGCGAATAAACATTCAGTACTTC
>TRBV6-5|-|TRBJ2-2|-
CASSSQGHSGELFF
TGTGCCAGCAGTTCCCAGGGGCACTCCGGGGAGCTGTTTTTT
>TRBV6-5|-|TRBJ2-3|-
CASSYSGGAANTQYF
TGTGCCAGCAGTTACTCGGGGGGGGCTGCTAATACGCAGTATTTT
>TRBV18|-|TRBJ2-7|-
CASSPTAETYEQYF
TGTGCCAGCTCACCAACAGCCGAAACCTACGAGCAGTACTTC
>TRBV6-1|TRBD2|TRBJ2-7|-
CASSEHGAGYILEQYF
TGTGCCAGCAGTGAGCACGGAGCGGGATATATTCTCGAGCAGTACTTC
>TRBV9|TRBD1|TRBJ1-2|-
CASSPKDRSEVYGYTF
TGTGCCAGCAGCCCCAAGGACAGGTCTGAAGTCTATGGCTACACCTTC
>TRBV27|-|TRBJ2-1|-
CASRGASLGEQFF
TGTGCCAGCCGTGGGGCGTCCCTTGGTGAGCAGTTCTTC
>TRBV9|TRBD1|TRBJ1-1|-
CASSVAGTGGMNTEAFF
TGTGCCAGCAGCGTAGCCGGGACAGGGGGGATGAACACTGAAGCTTTCTTT
>TRBV6-1|-|TRBJ1-1|-
CASSDQRGRTEAFF
TGTGCCAGCAGTGACCAACGGGGGAGGACTGAAGCTTTCTTT
>TRBV6-5|-|TRBJ2-1|-
CASSLDISYNEQFF
TGTGCCAGCAGCTTGGACATATCATACAATGAGCAGTTCTTC
>TRBV24-1|-|TRBJ2-2|-
CATSVAGLTGELFF
TGTGCCACCAGTGTGGCAGGGTTGACCGGGGAGCTGTTTTTT
>TRBV11-2|-|TRBJ1-2|-
CASSLGAGGAGDHYGYTF
TGTGCCAGCAGCTTAGGCGCAGGAGGGGCAGGTGATCACTATGGCTACACCTTC
>TRBV5-4|-|TRBJ1-1|-
CASSLDRSNTEAFF
TGTGCCAGCAGCTTGGACAGATCGAACACTGAAGCTTTCTTT
>TRBV7-9|TRBD1|TRBJ2-7|-
CASIADRNEQYF
TGTGCCAGCATCGCGGACAGGAACGAGCAGTACTTC
>TRBV2|-|TRBJ2-2|-
CASKVGVTGELFF
TGTGCCAGCAAAGTAGGGGTCACCGGGGAGCTGTTTTTT
>TRBV12-5|-|TRBJ1-2|few
CASGQFYGYTF
TGTGCTAGTGGTCAGTTCTATGGCTACACCTTC
>TRBV7-6|TRBD2|TRBJ2-7|-
CASSLEAGASYEQYF
TGTGCCAGCAGCTTAGAGGCGGGAGCCTCCTACGAGCAGTACTTC
>TRBV10-3|-|TRBJ1-3|-
CAGKSGVGNTIYF
TGTGCCGGCAAGAGCGGGGTAGGAAACACCATATATTTT